The T cell receptor (beta chain) under discussion was sequenced for a study of blood T cell repertoires in COVID-19. On the study more broadly: The origin of the acute and convalescent COVID-19 samples was the United States, Italy and Spain.

This clone was observed a single time. Exposed participants came across a COVID-19 case within 2 weeks before study entry. Between the trimmed V and J ends, which lost 2 bases and 4 bases, there was a span of 17 bases. Germline CDR1 is MNHEY and CDR2 is SVGEGT. CDR3 length equals 16 residues. Original processing notes: By means of reference gene primer amplification, nucleated cell counts were estimated. Measured with immunoSEQ multiplex PCR; TCRdb has only the in-frame clones, and not every one. V, J and clone size are those of that table, while D and trimming were read from the DNA. The top ten hold about 5% of the sample, which has approximately 280,000 clones, around 80% seen once.

Material for sequencing was PBMCs or T cells enriched from blood (not recorded which). The chain is built from TRBV6-2 or TRBV6-3 and TRBJ1-2, with a weak D call TRBD1 (5 bases). The TCR comes from a man aged 35-49 years who had been exposed to COVID-19. CDR3 DNA sequence: TGTGCCAGCAGTTACAACGTCGTCCGGGACTCCTATGGCTACACCTTC. Its translation: CASSYNVVRDSYGYTF.